At least ten counts were recorded for the clone carrying this T cell receptor (beta chain). Its matching antigen is unknown. These data come from a study of T cells in Graves' hyperthyroidism and ophthalmopathy. Study results and caveats: Model predictions of ophthalmopathy came a median approximately 6 months before onset. Researchers found most expanded thyroid clonotypes above 0.001 in blood as well.

TCR beta CDR3 regions were amplified from RNA. First-round RT-PCR of the TCR CDR3 relied on the HTBI primer set. Each CDR3 protein is one row after TCRdb ran MiXCR on the multiplex PCR reads. The sample records about 640,000 distinct CDR3 sequences, less than 25% being singletons. V gave up 8 bases and J gave up 0 bases, with 11 bases separating them. Germline CDR1 SGHAT, CDR2 FQNNGV. CDR3 length equals 14 residues. The rearrangement links TRBV11-2 to TRBJ2-4; no definite D call. The sequenced sample was blood. The sequence was obtained from a man under 40 with Graves' ophthalmopathy. For the CDR3, the DNA is TGTGCCAGCCTCAACCCCCTAGCCAAAAACATTCAGTACTTC. Its translation: CASLNPLAKNIQYF.